Below, one T cell receptor beta chain is given with its context. The V gene lost 2 bases and the J gene lost 1 base, with 14 bases spanning the gap. Germline loops: CDR1 SSHAT, CDR2 FNYEAQ (reference sequence). The CDR3 spans 16 residues. The data belong to a study of neoadjuvant anti-PD-1 for oral cavity cancer. Stage II-IVA oral cavity squamous cell carcinoma was new and untreated by systemic or radiation therapy. TCRdb's copy holds only in-frame clones and misses some; the assay was immunoSEQ multiplex PCR. The sample lists some 15,000 clones; 73% were seen once. The source of this sequence is a person aged 40 to 85 with oral cavity squamous cell carcinoma. The sequenced sample was PBMCs, obtained before nivolumab (anti-PD-1) treatment. The chain is built from TRBV7-7 and TRBJ2-5, with a weak D call TRBD2 (6 bases). CDR3 bases: TGTGCCAGCAGCTTACTTGCCGGGAGTGCCCAAGAGACCCAGTACTTC. The encoded protein is CASSLLAGSAQETQYF.